One sample yielded the 25 T cell receptor beta chains listed below, sequenced in a study of Graves' ophthalmopathy and Graves' hyperthyroidism. Investigators amplified TCR beta CDR3 regions from RNA transcripts. The authors performed first-round RT-PCR with HTBI primers and then a second-round multiplex PCR. TCRdb fed the multiplex PCR reads into MiXCR, producing one record per CDR3 protein. The sample lists around 1,000,000 distinct CDR3 sequences; about two fifths were seen once. The source material was peripheral blood or thyroid tissue (not recorded which). The source of these receptors is an adult man with Graves' hyperthyroidism.

The sample holds many counts of this clonotype. The CDR3 bases are TGTGCCAGCACGTACGCCGGGGAGCTGTTTTTT. Its protein product is CASTYAGELFF. The V gene is TRBV2, the J gene TRBJ2-2; D unresolved. Trimming took off 7 bases at V and 6 bases at J, with 6 bases between the two ends. Germline CDR1 is SNHLY and CDR2 is FYNNEI. This CDR3 is built from 11 residues.

Many counts were recorded for this clonotype. The gene calls are TRBV11-2 and TRBJ2-7, with D maybe TRBD2 (6 bases). The germline V gene has CDR1 SGHAT and CDR2 FQNNGV. The CDR3 sequence is 14 residues long. Trimming took off 3 bases at V and 6 bases at J, with 15 bases between the two ends. This chain's CDR3 is CASSFPGVNSEQYF. The CDR3 DNA is TGTGCCAGCAGCTTCCCGGGAGTAAATTCCGAGCAGTACTTC.

This clonotype was seen only a few times. This chain links TRBV6-5 with TRBJ2-7, with D possibly being TRBD2 (5 bases). This CDR3 comprises 14 residues. Between the trimmed V and J ends, which lost 6 bases and 1 base, there was a span of 13 bases. CDR1 is MNHEY, CDR2 SVGAGI, per germline. CDR3 region: CASSLLRTSYEQYF. Written as DNA, the CDR3 is TGTGCCAGCAGCCTACTTCGGACTTCCTACGAGCAGTACTTC.

The chain is built from TRBV5-1 and TRBJ2-3, with a weak D call TRBD2 (6 bases). V was clipped by 4 bases and J by 1 base, with 13 bases between them. The CDR3 totals 15 residues. Germline values: CDR1 SGHRS, CDR2 YFSETQ. CDR3 sequence: CASSPWRGGTDTQYF. The CDR3 nucleotides are TGCGCCAGCAGCCCTTGGCGGGGAGGCACAGATACGCAGTATTTT.

In its sample, this clonotype was seen a few times. The chain joins TRBV18 to TRBJ1-6; no clear D. V dropped 3 bases and J dropped 10 bases, with 10 bases sitting between them. The CDR3 has 13 amino acids. CDR1 and CDR2 (germline): KGHSH, LQKENI. For the CDR3, the DNA is TGTGCCAGCTCACCGGGGTTAACATCACCCCTCCACTTT. This translates into CASSPGLTSPLHF. Complete variable domain (other parts from reference TRBV18 and TRBJ1-6): NAGVMQNPRHLVRRRGQEARLRCSPMKGHSHVYWYRQLPEEGLKFMVYLQKENIIDESGMPKERFSAEFPKEGPSILRIQQVVRGDSAAYFCASSPGLTSPLHFGNGTRLTVT.

V gene TRBV10-3 combines with J gene TRBJ1-1, with D perhaps TRBD1 (6 bases). V was shortened by 6 bases and J by 1 base, with 30 bases between the two germline ends. Germline V lookup: CDR1 ENHRY, CDR2 SYGVKD. The length of the CDR3 is 20 residues. CDR3 in amino acids: CAIRAGAGPGGHMRNTEAFF. The DNA for the CDR3 is TGTGCCATCAGGGCGGGGGCGGGACCCGGCGGGCACATGAGGAACACTGAAGCTTTCTTT.

This clonotype was recorded many times. The chain employs TRBV9 and TRBJ2-2; D is unclear. The CDR3 is 15 residues long. The germline V and J ends were trimmed by 0 bases and 4 bases, with 10 bases remaining between them. CDR1 and CDR2 from the germline V gene are SGDLS and YYNGEE. The CDR3 coding sequence is TGTGCCAGCAGCGTAGGCGGTAGCTCCACCGGGGAGCTGTTTTTT. Protein sequence: CASSVGGSSTGELFF. The full variable domain, in which reference TRBV9 and TRBJ2-2 provide the parts outside the CDR3, is DSGVTQTPKHLITATGQRVTLRCSPRSGDLSVYWYQQSLDQGLQFLIQYYNGEERAKGNILERFSAQQFPDLHSELNLSSLELGDSALYFCASSVGGSSTGELFFGEGSRLTVL.

In this sample, this clonotype turned up many times. This chain uses TRBV5-6 with TRBJ2-6, with D perhaps TRBD1 (5 bases). CDR1 SGHDT and CDR2 YYEEEE come from the germline V gene. V shed 4 bases and J shed 2 bases, with 13 bases lying between them. The CDR3 is 16 residues long. The CDR3 sequence: CASSVNRGTGANVLTF. In DNA form, the CDR3 reads TGTGCCAGCAGCGTGAATAGGGGTACTGGGGCCAACGTCCTGACTTTC.

The chain recombines TRBV7-2 with TRBJ2-7; a possible D gene is TRBD1 (5 bases). Germline V gene data show CDR1 as SGHTA and CDR2 as FQGNSA. V lost 6 bases to trimming and J lost 0 bases, with 18 bases between them. CDR3 size: 16 residues. The CDR3 is CASSSSSQGSSYEQYF. The CDR3 nucleotides read TGTGCCAGCAGTTCCTCGAGCCAGGGAAGCTCCTACGAGCAGTACTTC. Based on the CDR3 plus reference TRBV7-2 and TRBJ2-7, the full variable domain is GAGVSQSPSNKVTEKGKDVELRCDPISGHTALYWYRQSLGQGLEFLIYFQGNSAPDKSGLPSDRFSAERTGGSVSTLTIQRTQQEDSAVYLCASSSSSQGSSYEQYFGPGTRLTVT.

At least ten counts were recorded for this clonotype. This chain joins TRBV7-9 and TRBJ1-1, with D uncertain. The CDR3 runs 12 residues. Germline loops: CDR1 SEHNR, CDR2 FQNEAQ (reference sequence). Trimming stripped 3 bases from V and 5 bases from J, with 7 bases between. The CDR3 region is CASSFRLTEAFF. The DNA of the CDR3 is TGTGCCAGCAGCTTTAGGCTGACTGAAGCTTTCTTT.

The chain carries TRBV10-2 and TRBJ1-2; TRBD1 might be the D (6 bases). Trimming shortened V by 10 bases and J by 2 bases, and 26 bases separated the two germline ends. The germline V gene has CDR1 WSHSY and CDR2 SAAADI. CDR3 size: 17 residues. CDR3 nucleotide sequence: TGCGCCACTACGAGGGAGCCGGACAGTCTTTTAAACTATGGCTACACCTTC. Translated: CATTREPDSLLNYGYTF.

J is TRBJ1-5 and V is TRBV11-2; D is uncertain. V was shortened by 1 base and J by 9 bases, with 10 bases between the two germline ends. This CDR3 is 13 amino acids long. Looked up from germline, CDR1 is SGHAT and CDR2 is FQNNGV. The CDR3 nucleotides read TGTGCCAGCAGCTTAGTTACGGTGCGGCCCCAGCATTTT. Its protein product is CASSLVTVRPQHF.

The chain links TRBV10-3 to TRBJ1-4; weak D call: TRBD1 (5 bases). The V end was cut by 6 bases, the J end by 8 bases, with 13 bases between. The CDR3 is 13 residues long. Germline CDR1 ENHRY, CDR2 SYGVKD. The DNA of the CDR3 is TGTGCCATCAGGATTGACAGTTGGGAAAAACTGTTTTTT. This codes for CAIRIDSWEKLFF.

This chain uses TRBV29-1 with TRBJ2-3; a possible D gene is TRBD2 (5 bases). Trimming took off 6 bases at V and 6 bases at J, with 7 bases between the two ends. Looked up from germline, CDR1 is SQVTM and CDR2 is ANQGSEA. This CDR3 is 10 amino acids long. CDR3 in amino acids: CSVRGDTQYF. The DNA for the CDR3 is TGCAGCGTACGAGGGGATACGCAGTATTTT.

Many counts were recorded for this clonotype. The V and J genes are TRBV6-5 and TRBJ2-5; a possible D gene is TRBD1 (6 bases). Germline CDR1 reads MNHEY; CDR2 reads SVGAGI. Trimming left V 6 bases short and J 5 bases short, with 10 bases between. This CDR3 has 12 amino acids. The CDR3 nucleotides read TGTGCCAGCAGAACAGGGTCGGAGACCCAGTACTTC. Amino acid sequence: CASRTGSETQYF.

This clonotype was recorded once. This rearrangement joins TRBV19 to TRBJ2-7, with 8 nucleotides matching TRBD1. CDR1 is LNHDA, CDR2 SQIVND, per germline (reference sequence). The CDR3 extends over 13 amino acids. V gave up 9 bases and J gave up 4 bases; unmatched junction bases: 8. Here the CDR3 reads CASKSGQVYEQYF. Written as DNA, the CDR3 is TGTGCCAGCAAATCGGGACAGGTGTACGAGCAGTACTTC. Supplemented by reference TRBV19 and TRBJ2-7, the full variable domain reads DGGITQSPKYLFRKEGQNVTLSCEQNLNHDAMYWYRQDPGQGLRLIYYSQIVNDFQKGDIAEGYSVSREKKESFPLTVTSAQKNPTAFYLCASKSGQVYEQYFGPGTRLTVT.

The chain is built from TRBV29-1 and TRBJ1-2; TRBD1 is a possible D gene (5 bases). Trimming removed 4 bases from V and 2 bases from J, with 14 bases in between. The CDR3 extends over 14 amino acids. In germline, CDR1 is SQVTM, CDR2 ANQGSEA. In DNA, the CDR3 is TGCAGCGTTGTTCCGGGACGAAAAAACTATGGCTACACCTTC. Its translation: CSVVPGRKNYGYTF.

This clonotype has at least ten counts. The rearrangement uses TRBV7-6 and TRBJ2-5; 7 nucleotides line up with TRBD1. This CDR3 has 14 amino acids. Germline CDR1 reads SGHVS; CDR2 reads FNYEAQ. J gave up 2 bases and V 7 bases, and 7 bases lay outside the gene matches. The CDR3: CASNLLRGQETQYF. CDR3 bases: TGTGCCAGCAACCTACTCAGGGGGCAAGAGACCCAGTACTTC.

This clonotype was found many times. J is TRBJ2-2 and V is TRBV7-2; D not certain. Trimming took off 1 base at V and 4 bases at J, with 10 bases between the two ends. The CDR3 spans 15 residues. Germline-derived CDR1 and CDR2 are SGHTA and FQGNSA. The CDR3 region is CASSLVGPSTGELFF. CDR3 in DNA: TGTGCCAGCAGCTTAGTAGGCCCAAGCACCGGGGAGCTGTTTTTT.

The rearrangement joins TRBV10-3 to TRBJ2-2; D assignment may be TRBD1 or TRBD2 (5 bases each). The length of the CDR3 is 14 residues. Germline V CDR1 and CDR2: ENHRY, SYGVKD. Trimming took off 8 bases at V and 1 base at J, with 11 bases between the two ends. The CDR3 here is CAIPRDGNTGELFF. The CDR3 coding sequence is TGTGCCATCCCCCGGGACGGGAACACCGGGGAGCTGTTTTTT.

In its sample, this clonotype was seen a few times. The chain carries TRBV12-3 or TRBV12-4 and TRBJ1-2; possible D gene TRBD1, 5 bases. The CDR3 length is 17 residues. V lost 2 bases, J lost 4 bases, and 20 bases lay in between. The CDR3 is CASSLSAALGDGYGYTF. Here the CDR3 DNA reads TGTGCCAGCAGTTTAAGTGCCGCCCTGGGGGACGGCTATGGCTACACCTTC.

This clonotype occurred many times. This chain links TRBV29-1 with TRBJ2-7; 12 bases match TRBD1. The junction had 13 bases not matched to a gene; V was cut back by 6 bases and J by 4 bases. The CDR3 is 16 amino acids. Germline assignment: CDR1 SQVTM and CDR2 ANQGSEA. CDR3: CSVGDRGRSFPYEQYF. The CDR3 nucleotides are TGCAGCGTCGGGGACAGGGGGCGTTCCTTCCCTTACGAGCAGTACTTC.

As to this clonotype: This may arise from a read error, as a much more abundant clone is one base away. The V and J genes are TRBV7-2 and TRBJ2-7; D unresolved. The germline V gene encodes CDR1 SGHTA and CDR2 FQGNSA. This CDR3 is 14 amino acids long. Trimming pared 5 bases from V and 0 bases from J, leaving 11 bases between. The CDR3 region is CTSSADLSSYEQYF. DNA of the CDR3: TGTACCAGCAGCGCAGACTTAAGCTCCTACGAGCAGTACTTC.

The chain links TRBV2 to TRBJ1-1; D not certain. V was trimmed by 7 bases and J by 0 bases, leaving 9 bases between them. The CDR3 spans 13 residues. CDR1 SNHLY and CDR2 FYNNEI come from the germline V gene. DNA for the CDR3: TGTGCCAGCACGGCACAGATGAACACTGAAGCTTTCTTT. Protein: CASTAQMNTEAFF.

The CDR3 here is CAISESVWRDPPLSGANVLTF. CDR3 nucleotides: TGTGCCATCAGTGAGTCGGTCTGGAGGGACCCACCCCTCTCTGGGGCCAACGTCCTGACTTTC. J is TRBJ2-6 and V is TRBV10-3; D possibly corresponds to TRBD2 (6 bases). Trimming removed 0 bases from V and 0 bases from J, with 21 bases in between. Germline V gene lookup returns CDR1 ENHRY and CDR2 SYGVKD. The CDR3 contains 21 residues.